Included here is one T cell receptor (beta chain) sequence, with context. Antigen specificity is unknown. This entry comes from a study of T cells in narcolepsy. Across the whole study: Enrolled donors included narcolepsy type 1 or type 2 patients and healthy controls.

The repertoire was sequenced with immunoSEQ multiplex PCR; TCRdb's copy has only in-frame clones and lacks some. The sample yields approximately 11,000 clones, around 94% seen once. Study-wide results and limits: Some memory CD4+ repertoires had no autoreactive clone sequences. Reportedly, autoreactive clonotypes were serially detected in patients' blood but not controls'. Autoreactive HCRT-specific and TRIB2-specific clonotypes were marked in same-patient CSF-versus-blood CD4+ comparisons.

This receptor was taken from a human donor with narcolepsy. Sequencing was done on a sample of CD45RA- memory CD4+ T cells from PBMCs.

CDR3: CASRRPLLNYGYTF. CDR3 nucleotides: TGTGCCAGCAGGAGACCGTTATTAAACTATGGCTACACCTTC. This rearrangement joins TRBV2 to TRBJ1-2; D is undetermined. The V and J ends lost 6 bases and 2 bases respectively, with 13 bases between them. Per the germline V gene, CDR1 is SNHLY and CDR2 is FYNNEI. The CDR3 is 14 residues long. Drawing the rest from reference TRBV2 and TRBJ1-2, the complete variable domain is EPEVTQTPSHQVTQMGQEVILRCVPISNHLYFYWYRQILGQKVEFLVSFYNNEISEKSEIFDDQFSVERPDGSNFTLKIRSTKLEDSAMYFCASRRPLLNYGYTFGSGTRLTVV.